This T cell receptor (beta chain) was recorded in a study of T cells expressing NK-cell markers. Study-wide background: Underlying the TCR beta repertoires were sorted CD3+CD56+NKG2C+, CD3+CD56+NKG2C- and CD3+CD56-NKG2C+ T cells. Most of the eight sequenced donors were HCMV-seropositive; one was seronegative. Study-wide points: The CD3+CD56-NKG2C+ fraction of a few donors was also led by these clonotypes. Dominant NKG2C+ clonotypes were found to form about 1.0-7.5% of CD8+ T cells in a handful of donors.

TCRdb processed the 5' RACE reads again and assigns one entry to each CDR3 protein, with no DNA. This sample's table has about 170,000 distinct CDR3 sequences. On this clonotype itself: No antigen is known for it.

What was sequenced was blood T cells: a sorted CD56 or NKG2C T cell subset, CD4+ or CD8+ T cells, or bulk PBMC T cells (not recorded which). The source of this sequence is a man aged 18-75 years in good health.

CDR3 sequence reads: CASSLWGGESYNEQFF. The V and J genes are TRBV27 and TRBJ2-1; TCRdb designates TRBD1, a call that cannot be tested without DNA. CDR3 length: 16 residues. Per the germline V gene, CDR1 is MNHEY and CDR2 is SMNVEV (reference sequence).